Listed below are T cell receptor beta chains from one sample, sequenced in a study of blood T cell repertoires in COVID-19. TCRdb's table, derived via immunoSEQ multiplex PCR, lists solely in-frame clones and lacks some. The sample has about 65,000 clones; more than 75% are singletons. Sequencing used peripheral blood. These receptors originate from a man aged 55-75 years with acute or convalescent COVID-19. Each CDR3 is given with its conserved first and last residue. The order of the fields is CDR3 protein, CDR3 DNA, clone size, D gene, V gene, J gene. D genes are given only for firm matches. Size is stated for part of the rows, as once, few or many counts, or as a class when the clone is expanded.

CASSELSTYGYTF	TGTGCCAGCAGTGAACTCAGTACCTATGGCTACACCTTC	-	-	TRBV2	TRBJ1-2
CASRPGQGSPLHF	TGTGCCAGCAGGCCGGGACAGGGTTCACCCCTCCACTTT	-	TRBD1	TRBV2	TRBJ1-6
CASSLGGFNTEAFF	TGTGCCAGCAGCCTTGGGGGGTTTAACACTGAAGCTTTCTTT	-	-	TRBV14	TRBJ1-1
CASSLGRLAGLGEQFF	TGCGCCAGCAGCTTGGGTCGACTAGCGGGTTTAGGAGAGCAGTTCTTC	-	TRBD2	TRBV5-1	TRBJ2-1
CASSQTTLAGIYGYTF	TGTGCCAGCAGTCAAACAACTCTAGCGGGGATTTATGGCTACACCTTC	once	-	TRBV27	TRBJ1-2
CASGPRRVGTGVNIQYF	TGTGCCAGTGGACCCCGACGAGTGGGGACAGGGGTAAACATTCAGTACTTC	-	TRBD1	TRBV19	TRBJ2-4
CATSLTGTISDEQFF	TGTGCCACCAGTCTAACAGGGACCATCTCGGATGAGCAGTTCTTC	once	-	TRBV24-1	TRBJ2-1
CASRGTSVINEQFF	TGTGCCAGCAGGGGGACTAGCGTCATCAATGAGCAGTTCTTC	once	TRBD2	TRBV6-5	TRBJ2-1
CASSEYRRGGNGQPQHF	TGTGCCAGCAGTGAATACCGCCGAGGAGGGAACGGTCAGCCCCAGCATTTT	-	-	TRBV6-1	TRBJ1-5
CASSGQGLHEAFF	TGTGCCAGCAGTGGTCAGGGTCTGCACGAAGCTTTCTTT	-	-	TRBV25-1	TRBJ1-1
CAISPPGGGGETQYF	TGTGCCATCAGTCCCCCTGGCGGGGGAGGAGAGACCCAGTACTTC	-	TRBD2	TRBV10-3	TRBJ2-5
CASSTDRYRSPLHF	TGTGCCAGTAGTACGGACAGGTATCGCTCACCCCTCCACTTT	-	TRBD1	TRBV19	TRBJ1-6
CASSFDRGALHF	TGTGCCAGCAGTTTCGACAGGGGAGCCCTCCACTTT	-	TRBD1	TRBV27	TRBJ1-6
CASSLAGTGELFF	TGTGCCAGCAGCTTAGCAGGAACCGGGGAGCTGTTTTTT	few	-	TRBV11-2	TRBJ2-2
CASSIVGRGGLSEQFF	TGTGCCAGTAGTATAGTGGGACGGGGGGGCCTGAGTGAGCAGTTCTTC	-	TRBD2	TRBV19	TRBJ2-1
CASSLDPGAGNSPLHF	TGCGCCAGCAGCTTGGACCCAGGGGCAGGGAATTCACCCCTCCACTTT	once	-	TRBV5-1	TRBJ1-6
CASSLGGGTEAFF	TGTGCCAGCAGCTTAGGCGGTGGGACTGAAGCTTTCTTT	-	-	TRBV7-8	TRBJ1-1
CASSLPRRGNQETQYF	TGTGCCAGCAGTCTACCTCGTCGAGGAAACCAAGAGACCCAGTACTTC	once	-	TRBV7-2	TRBJ2-5
CASSDGTSGGAETQYF	TGTGCCAGCAGTGATGGGACTAGCGGGGGGGCGGAGACCCAGTACTTC	-	TRBD2	TRBV25-1	TRBJ2-5
CALDRGRGTEAFF	TGTGCCTTAGACAGGGGGCGCGGCACTGAAGCTTTCTTT	-	TRBD1	TRBV30	TRBJ1-1
CASSSGRGNQPQHF	TGTGCCAGCAGCTCCGGCCGGGGGAATCAGCCCCAGCATTTT	-	-	TRBV5-4	TRBJ1-5
CASSLGGLRNTIYF	TGTGCCAGCAGCTTAGGAGGGTTGAGAAACACCATATATTTT	-	-	TRBV7-6	TRBJ1-3
CASSLGRTGEETQYF	TGTGCCAGCAGCTTAGGCCGGACAGGGGAAGAGACCCAGTACTTC	-	TRBD1	TRBV11-3	TRBJ2-5
CASSLFRNTGELFF	TGTGCCAGCAGCTTATTCAGAAACACCGGGGAGCTGTTTTTT	-	-	TRBV11-3	TRBJ2-2
CASSFFEAQPQHF	TGTGCCAGCAGCTTCTTTGAGGCGCAGCCCCAGCATTTT	-	-	TRBV7-2	TRBJ1-5
CASTHGTGKTEAFF	TGTGCCAGTACCCACGGGACAGGTAAAACTGAAGCTTTCTTT	-	TRBD1	TRBV19	TRBJ1-1
CASSKETGPPDTQYF	TGTGCCAGCAGCAAGGAGACAGGGCCTCCAGATACGCAGTATTTT	-	TRBD1	TRBV14	TRBJ2-3
CASSLFIPGSGGVNSPLHF	TGTGCCAGCAGCTTATTTATCCCCGGTTCCGGAGGGGTCAATTCACCCCTCCACTTT	-	-	TRBV7-2	TRBJ1-6
CASRAGPSSYNEQFF	TGTGCCAGCAGAGCGGGGCCAAGCTCCTACAATGAGCAGTTCTTC	-	TRBD2	TRBV5-4	TRBJ2-1
CATRVPGGAGYGYTF	TGTGCCACGCGTGTCCCGGGGGGGGCCGGGTATGGCTACACCTTC	-	-	TRBV27	TRBJ1-2
CAWSEGGANEQFF	TGTGCCTGGAGTGAAGGGGGGGCGAATGAGCAGTTCTTC	-	-	TRBV30	TRBJ2-1
CASSPYRGPNEKLFF	TGTGCCAGTAGTCCCTACAGGGGACCTAATGAAAAACTGTTTTTT	-	TRBD1	TRBV19	TRBJ1-4
CASSLGTGGHYGYTF	TGTGCCAGCAGCTTAGGGACAGGAGGGCACTATGGCTACACCTTC	few	TRBD1	TRBV7-8	TRBJ1-2
CASSITTGGWTDTQYF	TGTGCCAGTAGTATAACTACAGGGGGGTGGACAGATACGCAGTATTTT	-	TRBD1	TRBV19	TRBJ2-3
CASSLGGNYEQYF	TGTGCCAGCAGCTTAGGGGGCAACTACGAGCAGTACTTC	-	-	TRBV11-2	TRBJ2-7
CASSIGQGWNEQFF	TGCGCCAGCAGCATAGGACAGGGGTGGAATGAGCAGTTCTTC	once	TRBD1	TRBV5-1	TRBJ2-1
CASSWDRGYNEQFF	TGTGCCAGCAGTTGGGACAGGGGGTACAATGAGCAGTTCTTC	-	TRBD1	TRBV28	TRBJ2-1
CSASSSGETQYF	TGCAGTGCTAGTAGCTCAGGGGAGACCCAGTACTTC	-	-	TRBV20-1	TRBJ2-5
CACRPGQGLTDTQYF	TGTGCCTGCAGACCGGGACAGGGTTTAACAGATACGCAGTATTTT	few	TRBD1	TRBV30	TRBJ2-3
CASSSRSMNTEAFF	TGTGCCAGCAGTTCCAGGTCCATGAACACTGAAGCTTTCTTT	-	-	TRBV27	TRBJ1-1
CASSQESQGGYGYTF	TGTGCCAGCAGCCAAGAATCGCAGGGTGGCTATGGCTACACCTTC	-	-	TRBV4-2	TRBJ1-2
CASSPPPGGTEREAFF	TGTGCCAGCAGCCCTCCCCCTGGGGGGACCGAGAGAGAAGCTTTCTTT	-	-	TRBV5-4	TRBJ1-1
CASTQGGTAPMNTEAFF	TGTGCCAGTACCCAGGGGGGCACAGCGCCTATGAACACTGAAGCTTTCTTT	-	TRBD1	TRBV19	TRBJ1-1
CASSVDGTEVQYF	TGTGCCAGCAGCGTAGACGGGACAGAGGTACAGTATTTT	-	TRBD1	TRBV9	TRBJ2-3
CASSRLDRGASTNEKLFF	TGTGCCAGCAGCCGACTAGACAGGGGCGCTTCAACTAATGAAAAACTGTTTTTT	once	TRBD1	TRBV11-2	TRBJ1-4
CASSQWTSGGKYF	TGTGCCAGCAGCCAGTGGACTAGCGGGGGGAAGTATTTT	-	TRBD2	TRBV7-2	TRBJ2-3
CASSVSPRVLHEQFF	TGTGCCAGCAGCGTAAGTCCTCGCGTATTGCATGAGCAGTTCTTC	-	-	TRBV9	TRBJ2-1
CATSDRNRGRETQYF	TGTGCCACCAGTGATCGAAACAGGGGGCGGGAGACCCAGTACTTC	-	TRBD1	TRBV24-1	TRBJ2-5
CACHPGTGDEKLFF	TGTGCCTGCCACCCCGGGACAGGGGATGAAAAACTGTTTTTT	once	TRBD1	TRBV30	TRBJ1-4
CSVGHPNTGELFF	TGCAGCGTTGGACACCCCAACACCGGGGAGCTGTTTTTT	-	-	TRBV29-1	TRBJ2-2
CASRRQGANEKLFF	TGTGCCAGCAGAAGACAGGGGGCGAATGAAAAACTGTTTTTT	-	TRBD1	TRBV2	TRBJ1-4
CASSVDRGSSGANVLTF	TGTGCCAGCAGCGTGGACAGGGGAAGCTCTGGGGCCAACGTCCTGACTTTC	-	TRBD1	TRBV5-4	TRBJ2-6
CASSLRDRGRANTEAFF	TGCGCCAGCAGCCTCCGGGACAGGGGGCGTGCGAACACTGAAGCTTTCTTT	-	TRBD1	TRBV5-1	TRBJ1-1
CAISERGGGTDTQYF	TGTGCCATCAGTGAGCGGGGGGGCGGGACAGATACGCAGTATTTT	-	TRBD2	TRBV10-3	TRBJ2-3
CASSPNPGQGAGGYTF	TGTGCCAGCAGCCCCAACCCCGGACAGGGGGCGGGTGGCTACACCTTC	-	TRBD1	TRBV9	TRBJ1-2
CATKGQGDGPQHF	TGTGCCACTAAGGGACAGGGGGATGGGCCCCAGCATTTT	-	TRBD1	TRBV19	TRBJ1-5
CASSGQSSSGNTIYF	TGTGCCAGCTCAGGACAGTCCAGCTCTGGAAACACCATATATTTT	-	-	TRBV18	TRBJ1-3